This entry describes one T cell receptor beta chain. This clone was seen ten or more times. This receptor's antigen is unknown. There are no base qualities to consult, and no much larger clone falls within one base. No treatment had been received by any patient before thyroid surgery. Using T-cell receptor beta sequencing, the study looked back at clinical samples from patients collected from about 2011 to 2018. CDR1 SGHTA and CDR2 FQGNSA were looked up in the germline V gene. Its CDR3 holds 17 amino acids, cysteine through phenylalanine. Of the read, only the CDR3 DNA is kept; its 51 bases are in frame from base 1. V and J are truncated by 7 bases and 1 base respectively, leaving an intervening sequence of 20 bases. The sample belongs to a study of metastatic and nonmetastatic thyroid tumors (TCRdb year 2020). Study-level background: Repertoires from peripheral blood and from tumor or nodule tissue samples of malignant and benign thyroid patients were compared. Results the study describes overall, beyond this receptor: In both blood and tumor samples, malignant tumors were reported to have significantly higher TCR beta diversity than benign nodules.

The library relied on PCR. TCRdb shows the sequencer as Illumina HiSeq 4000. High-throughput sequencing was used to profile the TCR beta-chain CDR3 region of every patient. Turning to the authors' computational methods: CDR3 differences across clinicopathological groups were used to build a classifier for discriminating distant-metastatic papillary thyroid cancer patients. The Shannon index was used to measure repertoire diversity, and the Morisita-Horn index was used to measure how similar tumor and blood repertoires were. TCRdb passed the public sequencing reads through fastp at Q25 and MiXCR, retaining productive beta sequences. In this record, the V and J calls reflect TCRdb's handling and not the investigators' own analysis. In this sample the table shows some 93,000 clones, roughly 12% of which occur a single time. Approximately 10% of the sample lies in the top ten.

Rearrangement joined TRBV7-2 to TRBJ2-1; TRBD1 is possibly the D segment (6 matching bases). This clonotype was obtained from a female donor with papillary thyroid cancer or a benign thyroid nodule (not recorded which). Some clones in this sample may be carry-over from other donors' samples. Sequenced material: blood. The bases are TGTGCCAGCAACTTCGACGAGGGGGAGAGGTCCTACAATGAGCAGTTCTTC. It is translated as CASNFDEGERSYNEQFF.